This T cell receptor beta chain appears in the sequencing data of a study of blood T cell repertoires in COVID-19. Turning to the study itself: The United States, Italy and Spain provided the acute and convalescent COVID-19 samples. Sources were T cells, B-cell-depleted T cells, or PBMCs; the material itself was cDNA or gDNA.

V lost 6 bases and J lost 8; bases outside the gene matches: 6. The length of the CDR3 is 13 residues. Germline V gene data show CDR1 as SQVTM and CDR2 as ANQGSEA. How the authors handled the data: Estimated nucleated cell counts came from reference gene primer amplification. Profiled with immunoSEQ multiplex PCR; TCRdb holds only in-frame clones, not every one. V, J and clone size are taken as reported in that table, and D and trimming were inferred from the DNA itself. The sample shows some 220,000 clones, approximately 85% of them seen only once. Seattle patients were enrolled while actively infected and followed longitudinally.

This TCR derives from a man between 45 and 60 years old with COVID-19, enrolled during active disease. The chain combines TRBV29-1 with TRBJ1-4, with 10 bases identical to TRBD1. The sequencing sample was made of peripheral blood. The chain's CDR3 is CSVCGTGDEKLFF. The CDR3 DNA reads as TGCAGCGTCTGTGGGACAGGGGACGAAAAACTGTTTTTT. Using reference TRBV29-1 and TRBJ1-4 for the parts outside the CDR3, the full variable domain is SAVISQKPSRDICQRGTSLTIQCQVDSQVTMMFWYRQQPGQSLTLIATANQGSEATYESGFVIDKFPISRPNLTFSTLTVSNMSPEDSSIYLCSVCGTGDEKLFFGSGTQLSVL.